These 30 T cell receptor beta chains came from one sample sequenced in a study of monozygotic twins with inflammatory bowel disease. Following a re-call of the 5' RACE reads, TCRdb has one entry per CDR3 protein and lacks DNA. The sample has approximately 400,000 distinct CDR3 sequences; the top ten hold 2% to 3%. Sequences were obtained from blood. These receptors all stem from a human donor with ulcerative colitis or Crohn's disease, or a healthy co-twin of an affected twin (not recorded which).

V is TRBV29-1 and J is TRBJ2-7. This CDR3 region has 14 residues. CDR1 and CDR2 from the germline V gene are SQVTM and ANQGSEA. CDR3 region: CSVEDKASSYEQYF.

V and J are TRBV27 and TRBJ1-5; the TCRdb call, TRBD1, lacks DNA for checking. Germline assignment: CDR1 MNHEY and CDR2 SMNVEV (reference sequence). The CDR3 covers 15 residues. The CDR3: CASSLSGGAGQPQHF.

The chain links TRBV18 to TRBJ1-6; the TRBD1 assignment by TCRdb is unverifiable without DNA. The CDR3 contains 15 residues. The germline V gene encodes CDR1 KGHSH and CDR2 LQKENI. The chain's CDR3 is CASSPRGQQNSPLHF.

The rearrangement uses TRBV3-1 and TRBJ2-2. The CDR3 consists of 16 residues. Germline assignment: CDR1 LGHDT and CDR2 YNNKEL (reference sequence). CDR3 sequence: CASSRATGANVGELFF.

The rearrangement uses TRBV7-3 and TRBJ2-1; the D call of TRBD1 rests on TCRdb alone, since no DNA is present to check it. The CDR3 length is 15 residues. Germline CDR1 is SGHTA and CDR2 is FQGTGA. The CDR3: CASSVTGEGFSEQFF.

The gene calls are TRBV20-1 and TRBJ2-1; checking the TCRdb D call of TRBD1 is not possible without DNA. Germline V lookup: CDR1 DFQATT, CDR2 SNEGSKA (reference sequence). CDR3 length: 15 residues. The CDR3 region is CSARDRGGSYNEQFF.

V and J are TRBV19 and TRBJ2-2; the TRBD1 assignment by TCRdb is unverifiable without DNA. Germline V gives CDR1 LNHDA, CDR2 SQIVND (reference sequence). The CDR3 totals 15 residues. The CDR3 loop reads CASSTGTARAGELFF.

The rearrangement joins TRBV9 to TRBJ1-1; TCRdb's assignment of TRBD1 cannot be checked, as there is no DNA. The germline V gene has CDR1 SGDLS and CDR2 YYNGEE. CDR3 length: 14 amino acids. The CDR3 sequence is CASSGLTGGTEAFF.

The chain employs TRBV6-5 and TRBJ2-7; TCRdb gives TRBD2 as the D gene, but with no DNA this cannot be confirmed. Germline V lookup: CDR1 MNHEY, CDR2 SVGAGI. The CDR3 totals 16 residues. The CDR3 sequence is CASSSWTRIGSYEQYF.

The V gene is TRBV4-2, the J gene TRBJ2-7. The CDR3 runs to 15 residues. From germline, CDR1 is LGHNA and CDR2 YNFKEQ. This CDR3 is CASSQDRQSSYEQYF.

The chain is built from TRBV30 and TRBJ2-3. This CDR3 spans 13 amino acids. Per the germline V gene, CDR1 is GTSNPN and CDR2 is SVGIG (reference sequence). The CDR3 here is CAQNSQRTDTQYF.

The chain combines TRBV7-2 with TRBJ2-1; TCRdb's D call of TRBD2 is untestable without DNA. The CDR3 consists of 15 residues. Germline V CDR1 and CDR2: SGHTA, FQGNSA. CDR3 region: CASSFASAGRGEQFF.

This chain links TRBV5-1 with TRBJ2-2; TCRdb proposes TRBD1, but this gene call is untestable without DNA. CDR1 and CDR2 from the germline V gene are SGHRS and YFSETQ. This CDR3 comprises 14 residues. CDR3 residues: CATRGGTNTGELFF.

CDR3 in amino acids: CASSLRQEVEAFF. The V gene is TRBV7-9, the J gene TRBJ1-1; TCRdb's D gene call, TRBD1, goes unchecked for lack of DNA. This CDR3 has 13 residues. Germline V CDR1 and CDR2: SEHNR, FQNEAQ (reference sequence).

V and J are TRBV7-2 and TRBJ1-6; TCRdb's D call, TRBD1, is unchecked because there is no DNA. In germline, CDR1 is SGHTA, CDR2 FQGNSA. The CDR3 contains 15 residues. CDR3 sequence reads: CASSLVGDSKSPLHF.

V usage is TRBV20-1 and J usage is TRBJ2-1; checking the TCRdb D call of TRBD1 is not possible without DNA. Germline CDR1 reads DFQATT; CDR2 reads SNEGSKA (reference sequence). The CDR3 is made up of 15 amino acids. CDR3 amino acids: CSAGTGGVTYNEQFF.

This chain joins TRBV4-3 and TRBJ1-6. Germline V gene data show CDR1 as LGHNA and CDR2 as YSLEER. This CDR3 has 17 amino acids. CDR3 region: CASSQDRQSSYNSPLHF.

V usage is TRBV2 and J usage is TRBJ2-7. Per the germline V gene, CDR1 is SNHLY and CDR2 is FYNNEI. The CDR3 has 13 amino acids. Here the CDR3 reads CASSGRVSYEQYF.

This chain joins TRBV6-2 or TRBV6-3 and TRBJ2-4. Germline loops: CDR1 MNHEY, CDR2 SVGEGT. CDR3 length: 15 amino acids. The CDR3 loop reads CASSYVGNTKNIQYF.

CDR3 region: CAWVTSGPYNEQFF. The J gene is TRBJ2-1, the V gene TRBV30; checking the TCRdb D call of TRBD2 is not possible without DNA. Germline CDR1 is GTSNPN and CDR2 is SVGIG (reference sequence). The CDR3 spans 14 residues.

The CDR3 spells CASSPYWGPSNTGELFF. The rearrangement joins TRBV18 to TRBJ2-2; the TCRdb D gene call, TRBD1, has no DNA to confirm it. The CDR3 spans 17 residues. Germline V lookup: CDR1 KGHSH, CDR2 LQKENI.

This sequence joins TRBV7-3 and TRBJ2-1; TCRdb reports TRBD2, a call that lacks DNA to check it against. The CDR3 contains 14 residues. CDR1 is SGHTA, CDR2 FQGTGA, per germline. The CDR3 region is CASSYTGVGNEQFF.

CDR3 region: CASTPPGIKGDTQYF. The J gene is TRBJ2-3, the V gene TRBV12-3 or TRBV12-4; without DNA, the TCRdb call of TRBD1 cannot be checked. CDR3 length: 15 residues.

The V call is TRBV18, the J call TRBJ1-4; the TRBD1 assignment by TCRdb is unverifiable without DNA. The germline V gene encodes CDR1 KGHSH and CDR2 LQKENI. CDR3 size: 18 residues. The CDR3 loop reads CASSSRQLTGSTNEKLFF.

J is TRBJ2-7 and V is TRBV15; checking the TCRdb D call of TRBD1 is not possible without DNA. CDR1 is LNHNV and CDR2 is YYDKDF in the germline V gene (reference sequence). The CDR3 sequence is 16 residues long. The CDR3 sequence: CATSRSGRGDIHEQYF.

This rearrangement joins TRBV5-1 to TRBJ2-3; TCRdb names TRBD1, which stays unverified in the absence of DNA. The CDR3 totals 14 residues. Germline lookup yields CDR1 SGHRS and CDR2 YFSETQ. The CDR3 region is CASSLRSPADTQYF.

The chain is built from TRBV7-2 and TRBJ1-4. CDR1 and CDR2 (germline): SGHTA, FQGNSA. This CDR3 region has 15 residues. This chain's CDR3 is CASSTDGRANEKLFF. Supplemented by reference TRBV7-2 and TRBJ1-4, the full variable domain reads GAGVSQSPSNKVTEKGKDVELRCDPISGHTALYWYRQSLGQGLEFLIYFQGNSAPDKSGLPSDRFSAERTGGSVSTLTIQRTQQEDSAVYLCASSTDGRANEKLFFGSGTQLSVL.

V gene TRBV20-1 combines with J gene TRBJ2-5; TCRdb's D call, TRBD1, is unchecked because there is no DNA. Germline values: CDR1 DFQATT, CDR2 SNEGSKA (reference sequence). The CDR3 extends over 17 amino acids. This CDR3 is CSALGGGRQVSLETQYF.

The J gene is TRBJ2-7, the V gene TRBV20-1; TCRdb indicates TRBD1, and absent DNA this call remains unverified. Germline-derived CDR1 and CDR2 are DFQATT and SNEGSKA (reference sequence). The CDR3 covers 13 residues. The CDR3 region is CSAINRETYEQYF.

The V and J genes are TRBV7-6 and TRBJ1-4; the TRBD1 assignment by TCRdb is unverifiable without DNA. The CDR3 spans 14 residues. Germline lookup yields CDR1 SGHVS and CDR2 FNYEAQ. The CDR3 is CASSSETGGEKLFF.